The clone carrying this T cell receptor (beta chain) was observed once. Study processing details: Amplified reference gene primers provided the basis for estimating nucleated cell counts. Generated by immunoSEQ multiplex PCR, the TCRdb table keeps only in-frame clones and is missing some. D and trimming were read from the DNA, whereas the V and J calls and clone size are those reported in that table. The sample carries some 180,000 clones, 75% to 85% recorded once. In Seattle, patients joined the study during active infection and were tracked longitudinally. These data are taken from a study of blood T cell repertoires in COVID-19. Study information: PBMCs, B-cell-depleted T cells, or T cells were the source of the cDNA or gDNA that made up the material.

V was clipped by 1 base and J by 6 bases, with 13 bases between them. Germline V gene lookup returns CDR1 SGHTA and CDR2 FQGNSA. The CDR3 consists of 15 residues. The chain is built from TRBV7-2 and TRBJ2-1; the D gene is possibly TRBD1 (6 bases). The sample taken for sequencing was peripheral blood. The receptor comes from a woman between 40 and 55 years old with COVID-19, enrolled during active disease. CDR3 bases: TGTGCCAGCAGCTTAGACCGGACAGCCTTCAATGAGCAGTTCTTC. This translates into CASSLDRTAFNEQFF. Full variable domain (outside the CDR3, taken from reference TRBV7-2 and TRBJ2-1): GAGVSQSPSNKVTEKGKDVELRCDPISGHTALYWYRQSLGQGLEFLIYFQGNSAPDKSGLPSDRFSAERTGGSVSTLTIQRTQQEDSAVYLCASSLDRTAFNEQFFGPGTRLTVL.